Below are 6 T cell receptor beta chains sequenced from a single sample in a study of blood T cell repertoires in COVID-19. This table comes from immunoSEQ multiplex PCR, and its TCRdb copy is limited to in-frame clones, with some not included. The data hold around 200,000 clones, with about 83% observed a single time. Sequencing input: PBMCs or T cells enriched from blood (not recorded which). Receptors originate from a middle-aged man with acute COVID-19.

The chain couples TRBV5-4 to TRBJ2-3; 10 bases map to TRBD2. The J segment lost 6 bases and the V segment lost 4 bases, leaving 8 bases of the junction unmatched. Germline CDR1 SGHNT, CDR2 YYREEE (reference sequence). This CDR3 comprises 15 residues. In DNA, the CDR3 is TGTGCCAGCAGCCCGACCGGGACTAGCGCCGATACGCAGTATTTT. Translated, it gives CASSPTGTSADTQYF.

This chain connects TRBV4-2 to TRBJ1-4; 7 positions match TRBD1. This CDR3 contains 16 residues. Germline CDR1 LGHNA, CDR2 YNFKEQ. Trimming at V came to 0 bases and at J to 4 bases, leaving 5 bases not matched to a gene. In DNA form, the CDR3 reads TGTGCCAGCAGCCAAGAAGAGACAGGGCTTAATGAAAAACTGTTTTTT. This sequence encodes CASSQEETGLNEKLFF.

This clone has a count of ten or more. The chain joins TRBV2 to TRBJ2-7; 8 bases match TRBD1. CDR3 length equals 11 residues. V was pared by 10 bases and J by 3 bases, with 2 bases of the junction left unmatched. CDR1 is SNHLY and CDR2 is FYNNEI in the germline V gene. In nucleotides, the CDR3 is TGTGCCATAGGACAGGGCTACGAGCAGTACTTC. The encoded protein is CAIGQGYEQYF.

This clone was counted between two and nine times. The J gene is TRBJ1-1, the V gene TRBV5-1; D gene uncertain. Trimming removed 3 bases from V and 1 base from J, with 10 bases in between. The germline CDR1 and CDR2 sequences are SGHRS and YFSETQ. This CDR3 contains 14 residues. In DNA, the CDR3 is TGCGCCAGCAGCTCGGGGTTTGCGAACACTGAAGCTTTCTTT. Protein: CASSSGFANTEAFF.

The sample holds one count of this clone. The genes are TRBV13 and TRBJ1-1; 8 bases line up with TRBD1. Germline CDR1 is PRHDT and CDR2 is FYEKMQ (reference sequence). The CDR3 runs to 15 residues. J was trimmed by 5 bases and V by 4 bases; bases with no gene match: 9. The CDR3, as DNA: TGTGCCAGCAGCTCGGACAGGGAAGGGCAAACTGAAGCTTTCTTT. As protein: CASSSDREGQTEAFF.

The chain uses TRBV7-2 and TRBJ2-7, with 8 bases lining up with TRBD2. From germline, CDR1 is SGHTA and CDR2 FQGNSA. V trimming: 4 bases; J trimming: 5 bases; junction bases outside the gene matches: 13. This CDR3 is 16 amino acids long. The CDR3, as DNA: TGTGCCAGCAGCTGGGGGGTGCTAGCGGGCGGGAACGAGCAGTACTTC. It encodes CASSWGVLAGGNEQYF.